Listed below are T cell receptor beta chains from one sample, sequenced in a study of memory CD4+ T cells and cytomegalovirus serostatus. Profiling relied on immunoSEQ multiplex PCR, and the TCRdb table lists in-frame clones only, not all of them. The sample has around 62,000 clones; about three quarters are singletons. Sample: memory CD4+ T cells from blood. These TCRs come from an adult in good health and CMV-seropositive. Both conserved end residues are part of each CDR3. The D gene is left open where the match is weak. A row's size may be missing; if present it is once, few, many or a size class.

j_gene,v_gene,abundance,d_gene,len,CDR3nt,CDR3aa
TRBJ2-3,TRBV30,NA,TRBD2,14,TGTGCCTGGAGTAAGCGGGAGAGCACAGATACGCAGTATTTT,CAWSKRESTDTQYF
TRBJ2-4,TRBV7-2,NA,NA,15,TGTGCCAGCAGCTTACCCCGTAGGGACAAAAACATTCAGTACTTC,CASSLPRRDKNIQYF
TRBJ2-5,TRBV7-8,once,TRBD1,16,TGTGCCAGCAGCAAACCGGGACAGGGAGTTTTTAAGACCCAGTACTTC,CASSKPGQGVFKTQYF
TRBJ1-2,TRBV30,NA,NA,12,TGTGCCTGGAGTGGGGGGGACTATGGCTACACCTTC,CAWSGGDYGYTF
TRBJ2-2,TRBV7-7,NA,NA,15,TGTGCCAGCAGCCACCAGACAGTCAACACCGGGGAGCTGTTTTTT,CASSHQTVNTGELFF
TRBJ2-7,TRBV5-1,NA,NA,16,TGCGCCAGCAGCTTGGTCGCGTTAGCGAGTCCCTACGAGCAGTACTTC,CASSLVALASPYEQYF
TRBJ2-4,TRBV6-5,few,TRBD1,12,TGTGCCAGCAGCCGGGACAGGTACATTCAGTACTTC,CASSRDRYIQYF
TRBJ2-5,TRBV29-1,NA,NA,11,TGCAGCTTCCCCAGGGGTGAGACCCAGTACTTC,CSFPRGETQYF
TRBJ2-2,TRBV5-6,NA,NA,18,TGTGCCAGCAGCTTCCTGCAGCCCGCTACTCGAAACACCGGGGAGCTGTTTTTT,CASSFLQPATRNTGELFF
TRBJ1-1,TRBV29-1,few,NA,13,TGCAGCGTGAGCAGGGACTTGAACACTGAAGCTTTCTTT,CSVSRDLNTEAFF
TRBJ2-7,TRBV2,NA,NA,14,TGTGCCAGCAGAGACAGAGGAAAGGTCTACGAGCAGTACTTC,CASRDRGKVYEQYF
TRBJ1-1,TRBV6-6,NA,NA,15,TGTGCCAGCAGTTTCAAGGTCACCCCGAACACTGAAGCTTTCTTT,CASSFKVTPNTEAFF
TRBJ2-5,TRBV25-1,NA,NA,17,TGTGCCAGCAGTGCAGGGGTATTAGGGCTAAATGGGGAGACCCAGTACTTC,CASSAGVLGLNGETQYF
TRBJ1-3,TRBV19,NA,NA,15,TGTGCCAGTACTAAGACCAGGGGCGCTGGAAACACCATATATTTT,CASTKTRGAGNTIYF
TRBJ1-4,TRBV4-3,NA,NA,15,TGCGCCAGCAGCCCCTGGGGGGACCGAGGTGAAAAACTGTTTTTT,CASSPWGDRGEKLFF
TRBJ2-7,TRBV29-1,few,TRBD2,13,TGCAGCGCTGAACTAGCGGGAGGCTACGAGCAGTACTTC,CSAELAGGYEQYF
TRBJ1-2,TRBV5-4,NA,TRBD1,12,TGTGCCAGCAGCCTGGACAGGGATGGCTACACCTTC,CASSLDRDGYTF
TRBJ1-5,TRBV13,NA,NA,13,TGTGCCAGCAGCTGGGGCCCAGTTCAGCCCCAGCATTTT,CASSWGPVQPQHF
TRBJ2-2,TRBV2,NA,TRBD2,18,TGTGCCAGCACCGGAATTCGGACTAGCGGGACCCTGACGGGGGAGCTGTTTTTT,CASTGIRTSGTLTGELFF
TRBJ1-6,TRBV28,NA,NA,12,TGTGCCAGCAGTTTTCAGGCTTCACCCCTCCACTTT,CASSFQASPLHF
TRBJ1-2,TRBV6-1,NA,TRBD1,14,TGTGCCAGCAGTACAGGGGGGGGAAACTATGGCTACACCTTC,CASSTGGGNYGYTF
TRBJ2-6,TRBV7-3,NA,NA,16,TGTGCCAGCAGCTTAGGGCAAAACTCTGGGGCCAACGTCCTGACTTTC,CASSLGQNSGANVLTF
TRBJ1-2,TRBV30,NA,NA,12,TGTGCCTGGAGTGTGGGGCAGTACGACTACACCTTC,CAWSVGQYDYTF
TRBJ1-3,TRBV7-6,NA,NA,13,TGTGCCAGCAGCTTGACCTCTGGAAACACCATATATTTT,CASSLTSGNTIYF
TRBJ2-3,TRBV7-2,once,NA,16,TGTGCCAGCAGCTTAGGTCTAGCGAGACTCACAGATACGCAGTATTTT,CASSLGLARLTDTQYF
TRBJ1-3,TRBV30,NA,NA,15,TGTGCCTGGAGGGTATGGGGGGCTGGTGGAAACACCATATATTTT,CAWRVWGAGGNTIYF
TRBJ2-1,TRBV6-1,NA,NA,15,TGTGCCAGCAGTGAAGCGCAGAGCTCCTACAATGAGCAGTTCTTC,CASSEAQSSYNEQFF
TRBJ1-1,TRBV5-1,NA,NA,14,TGCGCCAGCGGCCCCAGGGGAGGTGACACTGAAGCTTTCTTT,CASGPRGGDTEAFF
TRBJ2-7,TRBV9,NA,TRBD1,14,TGTGCCAGCAGCGGGGACAGGGGGTTAGGCGAGCAGTACTTC,CASSGDRGLGEQYF
TRBJ1-2,TRBV21-1,medium-sized,NA,19,TGTGCCAGCAGCCCCTCGAGGAGGGACAGGGGCGCTTTAGGGTATGGCTACACCTTC,CASSPSRRDRGALGYGYTF
TRBJ1-1,TRBV28,NA,NA,14,TGTGCCAGCAGTTTGATTTCCGTGACCGCTGAAGCTTTCTTT,CASSLISVTAEAFF
TRBJ2-5,TRBV25-1,NA,TRBD2,15,TGTGCCAGCAGTGAACCGGGACTAGCGGGGGAGACCCAGTACTTC,CASSEPGLAGETQYF
TRBJ1-4,TRBV10-3,NA,TRBD1,14,TGTGCCAGCACCCCGGGACAGGGAAACGAAAAACTGTTTTTT,CASTPGQGNEKLFF
TRBJ2-7,TRBV6-5,NA,NA,13,TGTGCCAGCTCTCCTACCACTTCCTACGAGCAGTACTTC,CASSPTTSYEQYF
TRBJ1-5,TRBV2,few,TRBD1,15,TGTGCCAGCAGTTCACCGGGACAGGGGGCCCAGCCCCAGCATTTT,CASSSPGQGAQPQHF
TRBJ2-5,TRBV2,few,NA,15,TGTGCCAGCAGTGAACGCAGGGGTTTACAAGAGACCCAGTACTTC,CASSERRGLQETQYF
TRBJ2-7,TRBV7-2,NA,TRBD2,14,TGTGCCAGCAGCCCCACCCCGGGAGGCTACGAGCAGTACTTC,CASSPTPGGYEQYF
TRBJ2-7,TRBV29-1,NA,TRBD1,13,TGCAGCGTTCCGGGACAGGCGTCCTACGAGCAGTACTTC,CSVPGQASYEQYF
TRBJ1-2,TRBV27,few,TRBD1,14,TGTGCCCGTCCTGGACAGGGAGCTAACTATGGCTACACCTTC,CARPGQGANYGYTF
TRBJ1-3,TRBV7-2,NA,NA,15,TGTGCCAGCAGCTTAGAGAGGCAGCCTGGAAACACCATATATTTT,CASSLERQPGNTIYF
TRBJ2-7,TRBV7-2,few,TRBD2,14,TGTGCCAGCAGCCATACCGGGACTAGCCTCGAGCAGTACTTC,CASSHTGTSLEQYF
TRBJ2-4,TRBV7-3,NA,NA,13,TGTGCCAGCAGCTTAAACGAGGGGGACATTCAGTACTTC,CASSLNEGDIQYF
TRBJ2-7,TRBV10-2,NA,TRBD1,14,TGCGCCAGCAGTGCCGGGACAGGTGCGGGCGAGCAGTACTTC,CASSAGTGAGEQYF
TRBJ2-2,TRBV4-2,NA,NA,15,TGTGCCAGCAGCCCGGGCCGAGAGGGGACCGGGGAGCTGTTTTTT,CASSPGREGTGELFF
TRBJ2-7,TRBV7-6,NA,TRBD2,16,TGTGCCAGCAGCCCCTCCGGGACTAGCGACTTCTACGAGCAGTACTTC,CASSPSGTSDFYEQYF
TRBJ2-5,TRBV11-2,NA,TRBD1,14,TGTGCCAGCAGTCCGACAGGGGTTGAGGAGACCCAGTACTTC,CASSPTGVEETQYF
TRBJ2-3,TRBV6-5,NA,NA,14,TGTGCCAGCAGCGCCCCGGGAGTACCAGATACGCAGTATTTT,CASSAPGVPDTQYF
TRBJ1-2,TRBV6-5,NA,NA,15,TGTGCCAGCAGTTACCGCAAGGACCCACCCGGGGGCCACACCTTC,CASSYRKDPPGGHTF
TRBJ1-1,TRBV7-9,NA,TRBD1,17,TGTGCCAGCAGCTCTCCAAGACAGGGGTGGGGGAACACTGAAGCTTTCTTT,CASSSPRQGWGNTEAFF
TRBJ2-5,TRBV5-6,NA,NA,13,TGTGCCAGCAGCTTGGGATGGGGGGAGACCCAGTACTTC,CASSLGWGETQYF
TRBJ2-3,TRBV9,NA,NA,14,TGTGCCAGCAGCGCTTTGGTGGGCACAGATACGCAGTATTTT,CASSALVGTDTQYF
TRBJ1-5,TRBV5-5,NA,NA,14,TGTGCCAGCAGCCCAAACGACCGGGGGGAGCCCCAGCATTTT,CASSPNDRGEPQHF
TRBJ2-3,TRBV6-1,NA,NA,13,TGTGCCAGTGGGACCCTCCGGGTAGATACGCAGTATTTT,CASGTLRVDTQYF